The count of the clone carrying this TCR beta chain is one. PCR amplification relied on 60 Vbeta primers (plus 13 Jbeta primers). Data came from immunoSEQ multiplex PCR; TCRdb stores just in-frame clones and leaves some out. The sample has roughly 200,000 clones, around 82% seen once. These data come from a study of cytomegalovirus exposure and HLA in healthy donors. Study details: Genetic ancestry analysis placed around 76% of the 400 or so donors that were genotyped in the Caucasian-associated cluster.

The V gene's germline CDR1 is MDHEN and CDR2 SYDVKM. CDR3 length equals 13 residues. V dropped 10 bases and J dropped 5; count of bases not matched to a gene: 3. The clonotype comes from a woman in her twenties or thirties in good health and CMV-seropositive. The J gene is TRBJ2-7, the V gene TRBV28, with 15 bases lining up with TRBD2. What was sequenced was PBMCs. The CDR3, as DNA: TGTGCCACCGGGACTAGCGGGAGGAACGAGCAGTACTTC. Translated, it gives CATGTSGRNEQYF.